The 32 T cell receptor beta chains in this list originate from one sample, sequenced in a study of cytomegalovirus exposure and HLA in healthy donors (TCRdb year 2017). Library method: the immunoSEQ multiplex PCR assay. A mixture of 60 forward primers for TCR Vbeta segments and 13 reverse primers for TCR Jbeta segments was used in the multiplex PCR. Imported from immuneACCESS, the table was reduced by TCRdb to in-frame sequences with V and J called. These copies leave out some clones; in studies compared against another copy, an unresolved V gene accounts for under half, and the cause of the remainder is not known. This sample lists some 150,000 clones; 75% to 80% were detected once. Around 3.7% of the sample rests with the top ten. Source material: PBMCs. These receptors were obtained from a male donor in good health and CMV-seronegative.

The rearrangement links TRBV9 to TRBJ1-2; D is possibly TRBD1 (5 bases). This CDR3 contains 13 residues. The ends were cut back, 2 bases at V and 5 bases at J, with 10 bases in the middle. CDR1 is SGDLS and CDR2 is YYNGEE in the germline V gene. The CDR3 loop reads CASSVDNTYGYTF. In DNA, the CDR3 is TGTGCCAGCAGCGTGGACAACACTTATGGCTACACCTTC.

The table lists this clone with a count of one. The chain joins TRBV4-1 to TRBJ1-4; D is possibly TRBD1 (5 bases). Germline lookup yields CDR1 MGHRA and CDR2 YSYEKL. This CDR3 has 13 residues. Between the trimmed V and J ends, which lost 4 bases and 7 bases, there was a span of 10 bases. CDR3 bases: TGCGCCAGCAGCCCGGGACTCGCTGAAAAACTGTTTTTT. The encoded protein is CASSPGLAEKLFF.

The chain combines TRBV7-3 with TRBJ2-4; a possible D gene is TRBD2 (6 bases). V dropped 5 bases and J dropped 3 bases, with 17 bases sitting between them. CDR1 SGHTA and CDR2 FQGTGA come from the germline V gene. CDR3 length: 16 residues. The CDR3 reads CASSLRRVRDKNIQYF. The CDR3, as DNA: TGTGCCAGCAGCCTAAGGAGGGTGAGGGACAAAAACATTCAGTACTTC.

The genes are TRBV4-2 and TRBJ2-5, with unresolved D. CDR1 LGHNA and CDR2 YNFKEQ come from the germline V gene. Trimming pared 3 bases from V and 1 base from J, leaving 3 bases between. The CDR3 is 12 amino acids. The CDR3 spells CASSHSQETQYF. CDR3 DNA: TGTGCCAGCAGCCACTCCCAAGAGACCCAGTACTTC.

The chain links TRBV5-1 to TRBJ2-6; TRBD1 is a possible D gene (6 bases). Deletions cut 0 bases from V and 0 bases from J, with 10 bases between. Per germline, CDR1 SGHRS and CDR2 YFSETQ. The CDR3 is made up of 17 amino acids. The CDR3 protein is CASSLGGTISGANVLTF. CDR3 nucleotides: TGCGCCAGCAGCTTGGGGGGGACAATCTCTGGGGCCAACGTCCTGACTTTC.

This clone was detected only a few times. The chain uses TRBV30 and TRBJ1-1; TRBD1 agrees at 10 bases. This CDR3 region has 13 residues. The V gene's germline CDR1 is GTSNPN and CDR2 SVGIG (reference sequence). J was trimmed by 7 bases and V by 1 base; bases with no gene match: 3. The CDR3 region is CAWSAGTGDEAFF. CDR3 bases: TGTGCCTGGAGTGCAGGGACAGGGGATGAAGCTTTCTTT.

The chain has TRBV5-8 and TRBJ2-2, with D unclear. CDR3 length: 15 amino acids. V gave up 3 bases and J gave up 0 bases, with 9 bases separating them. Germline-derived CDR1 and CDR2 are SGHTS and YDEGEE. CDR3 DNA: TGTGCCAGCAGCTCGCGGCACTCGAACACCGGGGAGCTGTTTTTT. Translating gives CASSSRHSNTGELFF.

The chain recombines TRBV27 with TRBJ1-1; no firm D call. Trimming removed 0 bases from V and 1 base from J, with 6 bases in between. The CDR3 length is 14 residues. CDR1 MNHEY and CDR2 SMNVEV come from the germline V gene (reference sequence). DNA of the CDR3: TGTGCCAGCAGTTTATCAAACGGGAACACTGAAGCTTTCTTT. Translated, it gives CASSLSNGNTEAFF.

This chain joins TRBV4-1 and TRBJ1-5; 7 bases align to TRBD1. V trimming: 0 bases; J trimming: 3 bases; junction bases outside the gene matches: 11. The CDR3 has 18 amino acids. CDR1 and CDR2 from the germline V gene are MGHRA and YSYEKL. CDR3 loop: CASSQDPTGYGNNQPQHF. The CDR3 DNA is TGCGCCAGCAGCCAAGATCCGACAGGGTATGGGAACAATCAGCCCCAGCATTTT.

Concerning this clone: One end of the junction does not line up with germline, which may come from a read error. The chain recombines TRBV27 with TRBJ2-4, with D tentatively TRBD2 (5 bases). Germline loops: CDR1 MNHEY, CDR2 SMNVEV (reference sequence). This CDR3 spans 14 amino acids. The CDR3 sequence: CASSSPLAKNSQYF. CDR3 nucleotide sequence: TGTGCCAGCAGTTCCCCCCTAGCCAAAAACAGTCAGTACTTC.

The chain couples TRBV5-4 to TRBJ2-4; no firm D call. V was trimmed by 0 bases and J by 1 base, leaving 5 bases between them. The germline gives CDR1 SGHNT, CDR2 YYREEE (reference sequence). There are 14 residues in the CDR3. Written as DNA, the CDR3 is TGTGCCAGCAGCTTGGATCAGGCCAAAAACATTCAGTACTTC. It yields the protein CASSLDQAKNIQYF.

This rearrangement joins TRBV7-3 to TRBJ2-5, with 12 positions matching TRBD2. CDR3 length equals 15 residues. Germline V gene sequence: CDR1 SGHTA, CDR2 FQGTGA. V lost 5 bases and J lost 5; bases outside the gene matches: 6. In DNA form, the CDR3 reads TGTGCCAGCAGCCCGAGACTAGCGGGAGTGGAGACCCAGTACTTC. It encodes CASSPRLAGVETQYF. The full variable domain, in which reference TRBV7-3 and TRBJ2-5 provide the parts outside the CDR3, is GAGVSQTPSNKVTEKGKYVELRCDPISGHTALYWYRQSLGQGPEFLIYFQGTGAADDSGLPNDRFFAVRPEGSVSTLKIQRTERGDSAVYLCASSPRLAGVETQYFGPGTRLLVL.

This clone was counted only a few times. The rearrangement links TRBV21-1 to TRBJ2-1; the D call TRBD2 from the table was never checked on the DNA. TRBV21-1 is given as a pseudogene. This CDR3 region has 15 residues. The CDR3, as DNA: TGTGCCAGCGGACCTAGCGGGAGCTCCTACAATGAGCAGTTCTTC. This encodes CASGPSGSSYNEQFF.

This chain links TRBV6-1 with TRBJ1-2, with a tentative D call TRBD1 (5 bases). This CDR3 spans 15 amino acids. V dropped 6 bases and J dropped 0 bases, with 14 bases sitting between them. CDR1 and CDR2 (germline): MNHNS, SASEGT. CDR3: CASSPRQRSNYGYTF. The CDR3 coding sequence is TGTGCCAGCAGCCCCCGACAGCGCTCTAACTATGGCTACACCTTC.

This clone was observed a few times. This chain links TRBV6-5 with TRBJ2-2, with 10 bases aligning to TRBD1. This CDR3 has 15 residues. Germline trimming cut 4 bases from V and 5 bases from J; bases unmatched to any gene: 4. Germline lookup yields CDR1 MNHEY and CDR2 SVGAGI. The CDR3 loop reads CASSSGQGPTGELFF. CDR3 nucleotide sequence: TGTGCCAGCAGTTCGGGACAGGGGCCGACCGGGGAGCTGTTTTTT.

This chain connects TRBV5-1 to TRBJ2-7; possibly TRBD2 for D (6 bases). Germline CDR1 is SGHRS and CDR2 is YFSETQ. V lost 6 bases and J 4 bases, leaving 11 bases between the germline ends. CDR3 length: 12 residues. The CDR3, as DNA: TGCGCCAGCAATACTAGCCCGTACGAGCAGTACTTC. It is translated as CASNTSPYEQYF.

The gene calls are TRBV19 and TRBJ2-7; D not certain. Deletions cut 5 bases from V and 0 bases from J, with 14 bases between. The CDR3 has 15 amino acids. Looked up from germline, CDR1 is LNHDA and CDR2 is SQIVND (reference sequence). The CDR3 protein is CASSLIPVSSYEQYF. The CDR3, as DNA: TGTGCCAGTAGTCTTATCCCAGTCAGCTCCTACGAGCAGTACTTC.

The gene calls are TRBV9 and TRBJ2-1; 9 bases are a match to TRBD2. The CDR3 extends over 15 amino acids. The junction had 5 bases not matched to a gene; V was cut back by 0 bases and J by 7 bases. From germline, CDR1 is SGDLS and CDR2 YYNGEE. The CDR3 coding sequence is TGTGCCAGCAGCGTAGCGGCGGGGGGGCATAATGAGCAGTTCTTC. Its translation is CASSVAAGGHNEQFF.

This chain connects TRBV14 to TRBJ1-1, with D possibly being TRBD1 (6 bases). This CDR3 contains 16 residues. V dropped 4 bases and J dropped 3 bases, with 18 bases sitting between them. From germline, CDR1 is SGHDN and CDR2 FVKESK. CDR3 loop: CASSRGGTKTHTEAFF. CDR3 sequence (DNA): TGTGCCAGCAGCCGGGGTGGGACAAAAACCCACACTGAAGCTTTCTTT.

This sequence joins TRBV11-2 and TRBJ2-2; 10 positions agree with TRBD2. The CDR3 has 15 residues. Looked up from germline, CDR1 is SGHAT and CDR2 is FQNNGV. Trimming cost V 5 bases and J 4 bases; bases outside gene matches: 4. CDR3 sequence: CASSLGLAVTGELFF. In DNA form, the CDR3 reads TGTGCCAGCAGCCTTGGACTAGCGGTCACCGGGGAGCTGTTTTTT.

The chain carries TRBV19 and TRBJ2-2, with 7 bases lining up with TRBD1. V lost 3 bases to trimming and J lost 0 bases; unmatched junction nucleotides: 1. The length of the CDR3 is 15 residues. Germline lookup yields CDR1 LNHDA and CDR2 SQIVND (reference sequence). The CDR3, as DNA: TGTGCCAGTAGTATCGGACAGGCGAACACCGGGGAGCTGTTTTTT. Translation gives CASSIGQANTGELFF.

The rearrangement joins TRBV29-1 to TRBJ1-2; D is uncertain. V was clipped by 4 bases and J by 8 bases, with 11 bases between them. Germline CDR1 is SQVTM and CDR2 is ANQGSEA. This CDR3 spans 11 amino acids. CDR3 sequence (DNA): TGCAGCGTTGCCACAGAACCGGGCTACACCTTC. As protein: CSVATEPGYTF.

CDR3: CASRKDRGENTIYF. Here the CDR3 DNA reads TGCGCCAGCAGAAAGGACAGGGGGGAAAACACCATATATTTT. The chain combines TRBV5-1 with TRBJ1-3; 10 nucleotides agree with TRBD1. There are 14 residues in the CDR3. Germline V CDR1 and CDR2: SGHRS, YFSETQ. The ends lost 5 bases at V and 6 bases at J; junction bases unmatched: 5.

The chain employs TRBV4-1 and TRBJ1-2, with a weak D call TRBD1 (6 bases). Trimming removed 2 bases from V and 3 bases from J, with 10 bases in between. There are 14 residues in the CDR3. Looked up from germline, CDR1 is MGHRA and CDR2 is YSYEKL. The CDR3 DNA reads TGCGCCAGCAGCCAATCCGACAGGTACTATGGCTACACCTTC. It translates to CASSQSDRYYGYTF.

The table lists this clone with a few counts. The chain recombines TRBV15 with TRBJ2-2; 11 bases are shared with TRBD2. In germline, CDR1 is LNHNV, CDR2 YYDKDF (reference sequence). V gave up 1 base and J gave up 7 bases; unmatched junction bases: 5. The CDR3 is 16 residues long. In DNA, the CDR3 is TGTGCCACCAGCAGAGGACTAGCGGGAACGGGCGGGGAGCTGTTTTTT. Protein sequence: CATSRGLAGTGGELFF.

The J gene is TRBJ2-2, the V gene TRBV28; TRBD1 matches at 10 bases. The germline V gene has CDR1 MDHEN and CDR2 SYDVKM. Losses at the gene ends were 6 bases for V and 4 bases for J; bases not matched to a gene: 5. This CDR3 has 15 residues. CDR3 DNA: TGTGCCAGCAGGGGGACAGGGGAACGCACCGGGGAGCTGTTTTTT. Translation gives CASRGTGERTGELFF.

The CDR3: CAIRPGTGGPNEQFF. CDR3 in DNA: TGTGCCATCAGGCCCGGGACAGGGGGCCCGAATGAGCAGTTCTTC. V usage is TRBV10-3 and J usage is TRBJ2-1; 12 bases fit TRBD1. Per germline, CDR1 ENHRY and CDR2 SYGVKD. V trimming: 6 bases; J trimming: 7 bases; junction bases outside the gene matches: 7. The CDR3 runs to 15 residues.

The rearrangement joins TRBV4-1 to TRBJ1-1, with 9 bases aligning to TRBD1. The CDR3 covers 12 residues. V dropped 5 bases and J dropped 11; count of bases not matched to a gene: 6. In germline, CDR1 is MGHRA, CDR2 YSYEKL. The CDR3 loop reads CASSSDRGGAFF. The CDR3 DNA sequence: TGCGCCAGCAGCTCCGACAGGGGGGGGGCTTTCTTT.

The V call is TRBV19, the J call TRBJ1-5; 12 nucleotides line up with TRBD1. The CDR3 is made up of 21 amino acids. Germline CDR1 reads LNHDA; CDR2 reads SQIVND (reference sequence). With V trimmed by 2 bases and J by 0 bases, 14 bases remained unmatched. CDR3 sequence: CASSIQGGDRGPPYSNQPQHF. CDR3 nucleotides: TGTGCCAGTAGTATACAAGGAGGGGACAGGGGGCCCCCTTATAGCAATCAGCCCCAGCATTTT.

The chain has TRBV6-1 and TRBJ2-7; the match to TRBD2 covers 7 bases. The length of the CDR3 is 16 residues. V was pared by 2 bases and J by 5 bases, with 12 bases of the junction left unmatched. Germline lookup yields CDR1 MNHNS and CDR2 SASEGT. CDR3: CASSEREAGVFHEQYF. The CDR3 nucleotides are TGTGCCAGCAGTGAACGTGAGGCGGGAGTGTTCCACGAGCAGTACTTC.

The chain employs TRBV5-4 and TRBJ2-5, with TRBD1 identical over 8 bases. The germline V gene has CDR1 SGHNT and CDR2 YYREEE (reference sequence). V shed 4 bases and J 7 bases; nucleotides not matched to a gene: 6. CDR3 length: 13 amino acids. Here the CDR3 DNA reads TGTGCCAGCAGCCAGGACAGGGTATGGACCCAGTACTTC. Encoded protein: CASSQDRVWTQYF.

The J gene is TRBJ2-1, the V gene TRBV6-5, with 9 bases identical to TRBD2. The germline V gene encodes CDR1 MNHEY and CDR2 SVGAGI. J lost 9 bases, V lost 2 bases, and 5 bases had no gene match. This CDR3 is 14 amino acids long. The CDR3 nucleotides are TGTGCCAGCAGTTACGTAGCGGGGGCGGGTGAGCAGTTCTTC. Protein: CASSYVAGAGEQFF.